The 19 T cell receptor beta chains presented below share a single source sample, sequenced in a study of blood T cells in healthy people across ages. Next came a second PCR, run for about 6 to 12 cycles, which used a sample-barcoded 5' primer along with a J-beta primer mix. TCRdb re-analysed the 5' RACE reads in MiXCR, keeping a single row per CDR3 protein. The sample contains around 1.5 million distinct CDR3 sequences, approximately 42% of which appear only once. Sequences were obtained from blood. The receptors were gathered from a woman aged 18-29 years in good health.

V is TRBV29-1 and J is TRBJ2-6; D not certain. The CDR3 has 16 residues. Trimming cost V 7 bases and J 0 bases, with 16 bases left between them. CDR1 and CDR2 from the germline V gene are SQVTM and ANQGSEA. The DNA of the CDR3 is TGCAGCGCGTCTCAAGATGTTAACTCTGGGGCCAACGTCCTGACTTTC. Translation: CSASQDVNSGANVLTF.

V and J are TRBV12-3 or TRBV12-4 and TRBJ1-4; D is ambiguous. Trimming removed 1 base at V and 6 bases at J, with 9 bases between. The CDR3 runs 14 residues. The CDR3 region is CASSLVGSDEKLFF. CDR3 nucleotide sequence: TGTGCCAGCAGTTTAGTTGGGTCCGATGAAAAACTGTTTTTT.

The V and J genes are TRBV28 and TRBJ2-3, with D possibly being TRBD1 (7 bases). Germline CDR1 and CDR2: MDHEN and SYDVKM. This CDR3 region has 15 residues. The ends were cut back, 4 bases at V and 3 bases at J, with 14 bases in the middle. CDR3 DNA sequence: TGTGCCAGCAGTTCTAGCGAGGGGGCTACAGATACGCAGTATTTT. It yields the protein CASSSSEGATDTQYF.

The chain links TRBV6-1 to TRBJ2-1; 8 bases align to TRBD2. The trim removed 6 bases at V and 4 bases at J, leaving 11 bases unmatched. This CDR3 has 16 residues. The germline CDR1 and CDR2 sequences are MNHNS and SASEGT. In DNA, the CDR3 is TGTGCCAGCAGAGTTCTTGGCGGGGGGAATTACAATGAGCAGTTCTTC. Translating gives CASRVLGGGNYNEQFF.

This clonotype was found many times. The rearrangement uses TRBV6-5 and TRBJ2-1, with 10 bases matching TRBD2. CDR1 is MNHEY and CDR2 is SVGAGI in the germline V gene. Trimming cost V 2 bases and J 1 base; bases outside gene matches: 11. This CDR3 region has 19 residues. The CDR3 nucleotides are TGTGCCAGCAGTTACAAGTCCAGCGGGGGGGCTAGATCCTACAATGAGCAGTTCTTC. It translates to CASSYKSSGGARSYNEQFF.

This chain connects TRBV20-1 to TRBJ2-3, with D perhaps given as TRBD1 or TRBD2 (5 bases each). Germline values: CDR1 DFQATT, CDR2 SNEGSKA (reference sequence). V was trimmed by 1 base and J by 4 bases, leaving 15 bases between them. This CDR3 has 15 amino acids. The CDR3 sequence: CSARGFGGSPDTQYF. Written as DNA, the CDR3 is TGCAGTGCTAGAGGGTTTGGGGGTAGTCCAGATACGCAGTATTTT.

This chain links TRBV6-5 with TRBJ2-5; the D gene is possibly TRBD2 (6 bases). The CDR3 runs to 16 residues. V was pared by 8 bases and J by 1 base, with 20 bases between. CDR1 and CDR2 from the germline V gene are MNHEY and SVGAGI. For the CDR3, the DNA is TGTGCCAGCCTCTCCCGGAGGGGCGGCTTCCAAGAGACCCAGTACTTC. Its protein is CASLSRRGGFQETQYF.

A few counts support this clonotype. The CDR3 DNA reads TGTGCCAGCACCCGACCCACCCTCTCGTGGCAGTTCTTC. Translation: CASTRPTLSWQFF. The chain links TRBV28 to TRBJ2-1; D gene uncertain. This CDR3 comprises 13 residues. From germline, CDR1 is MDHEN and CDR2 SYDVKM. With 7 bases removed from V and 12 bases from J, the gap between germline ends came to 19 bases.

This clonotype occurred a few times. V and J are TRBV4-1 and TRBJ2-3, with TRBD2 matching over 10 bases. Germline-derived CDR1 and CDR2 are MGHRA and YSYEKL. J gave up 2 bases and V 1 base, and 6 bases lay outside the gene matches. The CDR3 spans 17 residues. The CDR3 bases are TGCGCCAGCAGCCAAGGTGTAGCGGGGGGATTCACAGATACGCAGTATTTT. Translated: CASSQGVAGGFTDTQYF.

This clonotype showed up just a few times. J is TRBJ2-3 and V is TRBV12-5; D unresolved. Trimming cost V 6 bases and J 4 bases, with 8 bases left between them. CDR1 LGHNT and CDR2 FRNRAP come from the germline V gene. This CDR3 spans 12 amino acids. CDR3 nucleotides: TGTGCTAGTGGGCGACACCCAGATACGCAGTATTTT. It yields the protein CASGRHPDTQYF. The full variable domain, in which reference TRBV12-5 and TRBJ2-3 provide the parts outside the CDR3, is DARVTQTPRHKVTEMGQEVTMRCQPILGHNTVFWYRQTMMQGLELLAYFRNRAPLDDSGMPKDRFSAEMPDATLATLKIQPSEPRDSAVYFCASGRHPDTQYFGPGTRLTVL.

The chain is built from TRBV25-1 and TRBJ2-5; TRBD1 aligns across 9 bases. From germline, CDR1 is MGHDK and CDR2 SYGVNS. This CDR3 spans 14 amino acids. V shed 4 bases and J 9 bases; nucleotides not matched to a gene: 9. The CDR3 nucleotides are TGTGCCAGCAGTGGGGGGACAGGGCTCTGGGCCCAGTACTTC. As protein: CASSGGTGLWAQYF.

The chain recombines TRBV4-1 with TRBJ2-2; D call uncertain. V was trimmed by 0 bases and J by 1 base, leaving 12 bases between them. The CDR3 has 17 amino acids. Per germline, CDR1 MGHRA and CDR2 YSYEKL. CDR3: CASSQDRRSVNTGELFF. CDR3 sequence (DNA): TGCGCCAGCAGCCAAGATAGGCGGAGCGTGAACACCGGGGAGCTGTTTTTT.

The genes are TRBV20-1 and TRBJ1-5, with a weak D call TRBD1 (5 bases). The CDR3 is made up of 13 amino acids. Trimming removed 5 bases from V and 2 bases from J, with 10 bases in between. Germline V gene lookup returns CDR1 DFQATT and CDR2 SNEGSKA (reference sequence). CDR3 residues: CSALTDGNQPQHF. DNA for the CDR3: TGCAGTGCTCTGACAGATGGCAATCAGCCCCAGCATTTT.

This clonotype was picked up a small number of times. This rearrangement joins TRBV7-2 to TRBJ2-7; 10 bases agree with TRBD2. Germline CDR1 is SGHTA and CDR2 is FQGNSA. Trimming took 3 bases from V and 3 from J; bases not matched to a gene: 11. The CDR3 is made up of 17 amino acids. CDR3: CASSFLAGASEVYEQYF. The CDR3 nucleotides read TGTGCCAGCAGCTTTCTAGCGGGAGCTTCGGAAGTCTACGAGCAGTACTTC.

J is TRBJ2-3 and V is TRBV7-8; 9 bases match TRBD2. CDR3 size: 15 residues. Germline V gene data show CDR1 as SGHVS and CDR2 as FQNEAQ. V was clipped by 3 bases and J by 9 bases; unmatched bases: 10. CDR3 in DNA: TGTGCCAGCAGCTTGGTGCTAGCGGGGTTAGAGACGCAGTATTTT. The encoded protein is CASSLVLAGLETQYF.

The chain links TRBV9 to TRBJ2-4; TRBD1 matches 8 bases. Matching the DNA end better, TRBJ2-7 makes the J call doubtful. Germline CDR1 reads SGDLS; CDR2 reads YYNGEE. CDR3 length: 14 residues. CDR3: CASSVGDRGSEQYF. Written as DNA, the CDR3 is TGTGCCAGCAGCGTAGGTGACAGGGGTAGCGAGCAGTACTTC.

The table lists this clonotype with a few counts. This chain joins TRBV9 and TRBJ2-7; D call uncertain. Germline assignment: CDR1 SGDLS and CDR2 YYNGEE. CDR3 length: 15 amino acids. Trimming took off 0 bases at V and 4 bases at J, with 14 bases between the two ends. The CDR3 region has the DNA TGTGCCAGCAGCGTAGCTCCCGGGCCGAATTACGAGCAGTACTTC. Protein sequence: CASSVAPGPNYEQYF.

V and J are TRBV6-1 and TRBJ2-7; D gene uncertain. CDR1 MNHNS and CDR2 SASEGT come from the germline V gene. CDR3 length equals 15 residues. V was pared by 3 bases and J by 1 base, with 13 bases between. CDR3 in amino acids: CASSDARWRSYEQYF. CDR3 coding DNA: TGTGCCAGCAGTGACGCCCGTTGGCGGTCCTACGAGCAGTACTTC.

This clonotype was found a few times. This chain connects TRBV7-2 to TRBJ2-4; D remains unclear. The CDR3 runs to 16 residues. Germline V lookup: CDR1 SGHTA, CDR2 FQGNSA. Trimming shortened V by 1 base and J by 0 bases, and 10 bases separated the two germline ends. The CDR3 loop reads CASSLGPPLAKNIQYF. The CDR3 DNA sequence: TGTGCCAGCAGCTTAGGCCCGCCACTAGCCAAAAACATTCAGTACTTC.